These 21 T cell receptor beta chains were sequenced from one sample in a study of tissue T cells after allogeneic stem cell transplantation. This table comes from immunoSEQ multiplex PCR, and its TCRdb copy is limited to in-frame clones, with some not included. The repertoire holds about 43,000 clones, about nine tenths seen once, with about 4% in the top ten. The specimen comprised blood, sampled before transplantation. Receptors were obtained from a woman between 40 and 69 years old who later had graft-versus-host disease after an allogeneic stem cell transplant.

This clone was picked up one time. V and J are TRBV24-1 and TRBJ2-3; TRBD1 agrees at 9 bases. This CDR3 comprises 16 residues. V shed 2 bases and J 6 bases; nucleotides not matched to a gene: 8. Germline V gene data show CDR1 as KGHDR and CDR2 as SFDVKD. The CDR3 nucleotides are TGTGCCACCAGTGATTACACAGGGGGCAATCTGGATACGCAGTATTTT. Residues: CATSDYTGGNLDTQYF.

The chain combines TRBV19 with TRBJ1-5; tentative D call: TRBD1 (5 bases). V was pared by 4 bases and J by 4 bases, with 17 bases between. CDR3 length: 16 residues. Looked up from germline, CDR1 is LNHDA and CDR2 is SQIVND (reference sequence). The CDR3 protein is CASSTYGRQLNQPQHF. The CDR3 DNA is TGTGCCAGTAGTACCTACGGACGACAGCTGAATCAGCCCCAGCATTTT. The full variable domain, completed using reference TRBV19 and TRBJ1-5, is DGGITQSPKYLFRKEGQNVTLSCEQNLNHDAMYWYRQDPGQGLRLIYYSQIVNDFQKGDIAEGYSVSREKKESFPLTVTSAQKNPTAFYLCASSTYGRQLNQPQHFGDGTRLSIL.

The rearrangement joins TRBV15 to TRBJ1-5; D is unresolved. V lost 2 bases to trimming and J lost 3 bases, with 2 bases between them. Germline CDR1 reads LNHNV; CDR2 reads YYDKDF (reference sequence). The CDR3 is 12 amino acids. The CDR3 is CATSRLNQPQHF. CDR3 DNA sequence: TGTGCCACCAGCAGACTCAATCAGCCCCAGCATTTT.

The CDR3 region is CASLFHGYTF. For the CDR3, the DNA is TGTGCCAGCCTCTTTCATGGCTACACCTTC. The chain uses TRBV27 and TRBJ1-2; D not resolved. Per the germline V gene, CDR1 is MNHEY and CDR2 is SMNVEV (reference sequence). This CDR3 region has 10 residues. Trimming left V 8 bases short and J 6 bases short, with 7 bases between.

V is TRBV7-9 and J is TRBJ2-7, with a weak D call TRBD1 (6 bases). CDR1 and CDR2 from the germline V gene are SEHNR and FQNEAQ (reference sequence). CDR3 length equals 14 residues. V was shortened by 3 bases and J by 6 bases, with 15 bases between the two germline ends. The CDR3 region is CASSLSLRGGEQYF. DNA of the CDR3: TGTGCCAGCAGCTTGTCACTCAGGGGCGGCGAGCAGTACTTC.

The V and J genes are TRBV30 and TRBJ2-4, with 9 bases that match TRBD1. This CDR3 is built from 12 residues. V lost 5 bases and J lost 9; bases outside the gene matches: 5. Germline V CDR1 and CDR2: GTSNPN, SVGIG (reference sequence). This CDR3 reads CAWAQDRGIQYF. CDR3 coding DNA: TGTGCCTGGGCCCAGGACAGGGGCATTCAGTACTTC.

The chain recombines TRBV30 with TRBJ2-7; 8 positions agree with TRBD2. The junction had 7 bases not matched to a gene; V was cut back by 5 bases and J by 4 bases. Germline lookup yields CDR1 GTSNPN and CDR2 SVGIG (reference sequence). The length of the CDR3 is 13 residues. CDR3 DNA sequence: TGTGCCTGGGAACCCGGGGGGGGTTACGAGCAGTACTTC. Its translation: CAWEPGGGYEQYF.

V is TRBV2 and J is TRBJ1-3, with TRBD1 matching 8 bases. Germline V lookup: CDR1 SNHLY, CDR2 FYNNEI. CDR3 length: 14 amino acids. The ends lost 6 bases at V and 1 base at J; junction bases unmatched: 2. The CDR3 bases are TGTGCCAGCAGCGGGGACAGGTCTGGAAACACCATATATTTT. Protein sequence: CASSGDRSGNTIYF. Combining the CDR3 with reference TRBV2 and TRBJ1-3 gives the whole variable domain EPEVTQTPSHQVTQMGQEVILRCVPISNHLYFYWYRQILGQKVEFLVSFYNNEISEKSEIFDDQFSVERPDGSNFTLKIRSTKLEDSAMYFCASSGDRSGNTIYFGEGSWLTVV.

The V gene is TRBV6-2 or TRBV6-3, the J gene TRBJ2-5; 10 bases agree with TRBD2. The CDR3 contains 16 residues. Germline CDR1 MNHEY, CDR2 SVGEGT. Unmatched junction bases numbered 8, after V lost 5 bases and J lost 2 bases. The CDR3 DNA sequence: TGTGCCAGCAGTCAAGGACTAGCGGCAGTACAAGAGACCCAGTACTTC. It is translated as CASSQGLAAVQETQYF.

This rearrangement joins TRBV10-1 to TRBJ2-1; TRBD1 matches 7 bases. From germline, CDR1 is WNHNN and CDR2 SYGVQD (reference sequence). Trimming took 3 bases from V and 2 from J; bases not matched to a gene: 4. The CDR3 length is 15 residues. The CDR3 nucleotides are TGCGCCAGCAGTGAAGCCCAGGGGGCCTACAATGAGCAGTTCTTC. Amino acids: CASSEAQGAYNEQFF.

In this sample, this clone turned up once. This sequence joins TRBV5-1 and TRBJ2-1; no clear D. This CDR3 contains 15 residues. Trimming left V 1 base short and J 0 bases short, with 8 bases between. Germline CDR1 is SGHRS and CDR2 is YFSETQ. CDR3 amino acids: CASSLLPASYNEQFF. CDR3 nucleotides: TGCGCCAGCAGCTTGCTTCCAGCCTCCTACAATGAGCAGTTCTTC. Supplemented by reference TRBV5-1 and TRBJ2-1, the full variable domain reads KAGVTQTPRYLIKTRGQQVTLSCSPISGHRSVSWYQQTPGQGLQFLFEYFSETQRNKGNFPGRFSGRQFSNSRSEMNVSTLELGDSALYLCASSLLPASYNEQFFGPGTRLTVL.

The chain has TRBV6-5 and TRBJ2-2, with a possible D match to TRBD1 (5 bases). Germline values: CDR1 MNHEY, CDR2 SVGAGI. The V and J ends lost 8 bases and 10 bases respectively, with 8 bases between them. This CDR3 comprises 10 residues. The CDR3 bases are TGTGCCAGCGCAGGGTTGGAGCTGTTTTTT. It codes for CASAGLELFF.

The chain combines TRBV7-9 with TRBJ2-5; D is tentatively TRBD1 or TRBD2 (5 bases each). The V end was cut by 6 bases, the J end by 4 bases, with 15 bases between. The CDR3 is made up of 14 amino acids. Per the germline V gene, CDR1 is SEHNR and CDR2 is FQNEAQ (reference sequence). As DNA, the CDR3 is TGTGCCAGCAGTCGAACCTGGGGGAGAGAGACCCAGTACTTC. It encodes CASSRTWGRETQYF.

The chain carries TRBV11-2 and TRBJ2-2; TRBD2 aligns across 11 bases. The V and J ends lost 10 bases and 7 bases, in that order; junction bases with no gene match: 11. The length of the CDR3 is 15 residues. The germline CDR1 and CDR2 sequences are SGHAT and FQNNGV. CDR3 sequence reads: CATSVLAGDGGELFF. The CDR3 DNA reads as TGTGCCACCTCGGTACTAGCGGGAGACGGCGGGGAGCTGTTTTTT.

The chain links TRBV29-1 to TRBJ2-7, with D perhaps TRBD1 or TRBD2 (5 bases each). CDR1 is SQVTM, CDR2 ANQGSEA, per germline. V dropped 7 bases and J dropped 3 bases, with 40 bases sitting between them. This CDR3 region has 21 residues. CDR3 bases: TGCAGCGCCCGCTCGCGTTCGGTTAACACCGCTTCGGGACGGCAGATCTACGAGCAGTACTTC. The encoded protein is CSARSRSVNTASGRQIYEQYF.

In this sample, this clone turned up a few times. The chain carries TRBV2 and TRBJ1-5; D is uncertain. This CDR3 has 12 amino acids. Trimming stripped 1 base from V and 7 bases from J, with 5 bases between. The germline gives CDR1 SNHLY, CDR2 FYNNEI. The CDR3 DNA reads TGTGCCAGCAGTGAAGGCGGCCAGCCCCAGCATTTT. Translation: CASSEGGQPQHF.

The rearrangement joins TRBV6-2 or TRBV6-3 to TRBJ1-2; D not certain. This CDR3 region has 14 residues. CDR1 and CDR2 from the germline V gene are MNHEY and SVGEGT. Trimming left V 3 bases short and J 1 base short, with 9 bases between. The DNA for the CDR3 is TGTGCCAGCAGTTATGGCAGGAGTAACTATGGCTACACCTTC. The encoded protein is CASSYGRSNYGYTF.

The chain uses TRBV3-1 (or the pseudogene TRBV3-2) and TRBJ2-5; the D gene is possibly TRBD2 (6 bases). V dropped 5 bases and J dropped 5 bases, with 15 bases sitting between them. Germline V CDR1 and CDR2: LGHDT, YNNKEL (reference sequence). This CDR3 has 14 residues. The DNA of the CDR3 is TGTGCCAGCAGCGTACGTACGGACTACGAGACCCAGTACTTC. Translation: CASSVRTDYETQYF.

The chain joins TRBV3-1 (or the pseudogene TRBV3-2) to TRBJ2-1, with TRBD2 identical over 7 bases. Germline CDR1 reads LGHDT; CDR2 reads YNNKEL (reference sequence). Germline trimming cut 3 bases from V and 8 bases from J; bases unmatched to any gene: 10. CDR3 length: 15 residues. CDR3 nucleotide sequence: TGTGCCAGCAGCCAGAGGGGAGGGCCGCGCCATGAGCAGTTCTTC. Encoded protein: CASSQRGGPRHEQFF.

The chain joins TRBV3-1 (or the pseudogene TRBV3-2) to TRBJ1-6; D ambiguous. Trimming pared 4 bases from V and 8 bases from J, leaving 9 bases between. Per the germline V gene, CDR1 is LGHDT and CDR2 is YNNKEL (reference sequence). The CDR3 totals 13 residues. The CDR3 loop reads CASSPNSDSPLHF. CDR3 nucleotide sequence: TGTGCCAGCAGCCCAAATTCTGATTCACCCCTCCACTTT.

This sequence joins TRBV30 and TRBJ1-4, with a weak D call TRBD1 (6 bases). This CDR3 contains 14 residues. V lost 2 bases and J lost 3, with 10 bases in between. Germline V gives CDR1 GTSNPN, CDR2 SVGIG (reference sequence). This CDR3 is CAWSIGGPNEKLFF. The CDR3 DNA reads as TGTGCCTGGAGTATTGGGGGCCCTAATGAAAAACTGTTTTTT. The full variable domain, its missing parts supplied by reference TRBV30 and TRBJ1-4, is SQTIHQWPATLVQPVGSPLSLECTVEGTSNPNLYWYRQAAGRGLQLLFYSVGIGQISSEVPQNLSASRPQDRQFILSSKKLLLSDSGFYLCAWSIGGPNEKLFFGSGTQLSVL.